The present T cell receptor (beta chain) was sequenced within a study of blood T cells in healthy people across ages. There are a few counts of this clonotype. Antigen unknown. The study, taken as a whole, reports: Aged donors had fewer naive CD4+ cells and lower diversity than long-lived donors.

V lost 0 bases and J 0 bases, leaving 6 bases between the germline ends. CDR3 length: 16 amino acids. The germline V gene has CDR1 LGHNA and CDR2 YSLEER. Sample-barcoded 5' priming and a J-beta primer mix drove a second PCR of 7 to 11 cycles. The authors tagged each cDNA molecule using a template-switch adaptor with 12 random nucleotides. One entry per CDR3 protein, called by TCRdb with MiXCR from the 5' RACE reads. This table holds about 1.8 million distinct CDR3 sequences, around 50% found once. Donors were systemically healthy Caucasian individuals from Russia aged roughly 6 to 100 years. Every donor provided 9.5 to 10 milliliters of peripheral blood.

This rearrangement joins TRBV4-3 to TRBJ2-6; D not certain. The receptor was derived from a woman between 35 and 50 years old in good health. Sequencing was done on a sample of blood. The chain's CDR3 is CASSQDLASGANVLTF. The CDR3 DNA is TGCGCCAGCAGCCAAGATTTGGCCTCTGGGGCCAACGTCCTGACTTTC.